The rows below give T cell receptor beta chains drawn from one sample of a study of T cell responses to AZD1222 COVID-19 vaccine. Generated by immunoSEQ multiplex PCR, the TCRdb table keeps only in-frame clones and is missing some. The sample carries more than 150,000 clones, approximately 92% recorded once. Material: peripheral blood, obtained on day 0 of AZD1222 vaccination. These receptor sequences come from an adult in good health. Both conserved end residues are part of each CDR3. Fields, in order: V gene, CDR3 length, J gene, D gene, clone size, CDR3 DNA, CDR3 protein. A D gene is named only where the DNA matches it firmly. For some rows the clone size is stated as once, few or many, or as a class when expanded; others skip it.

>TRBV7-9|13|TRBJ1-4|TRBD1|.
TGTGCCAGCAGCTTAGAACAGGGGGAAAAACTGTTTTTT
CASSLEQGEKLFF
>TRBV30|13|TRBJ1-2|.|.
TGTGCCGGGGAGGGGGGAGGAGGCTATGGCTACACCTTC
CAGEGGGGYGYTF
>TRBV7-9|13|TRBJ2-1|.|.
TGTGCCAGCAGCCCCTTGGTATACAATGAGCAGTTCTTC
CASSPLVYNEQFF
>TRBV29-1|14|TRBJ1-5|.|.
TGCAGCGTTGGCTACGGGGGTAGCAATCAGCCCCAGCATTTT
CSVGYGGSNQPQHF
>TRBV28|15|TRBJ1-2|TRBD1|.
TGTGCCAGCAGTAGGTACAGGGGGCGACTCGCTGGCTACACCTTC
CASSRYRGRLAGYTF
>TRBV2|14|TRBJ1-2|.|.
TGTGCCAGCAGCCCTTCTGCAGGGTCCTATGGCTACACCTTC
CASSPSAGSYGYTF
>TRBV7-9|14|TRBJ1-2|TRBD1|.
TGTGCCAGCAGCCGAGGGACAGTCGGCTATGGCTACACCTTC
CASSRGTVGYGYTF
>TRBV7-2|17|TRBJ2-1|TRBD2|.
TGTGCCAGCAGCACCGGGGGGGCGACCGATATGCCTAATGAGCAGTTCTTC
CASSTGGATDMPNEQFF
>TRBV7-2|18|TRBJ1-5|.|.
TGTGCCAGCAGCCTAGGGCCGCCAGGGGCCGCGGAATATCAGCCCCAGCATTTT
CASSLGPPGAAEYQPQHF
>TRBV7-2|14|TRBJ2-3|.|.
TGTGCCAGCAGCCTAACCCACTTGTATGATACGCAGTATTTT
CASSLTHLYDTQYF
>TRBV19|13|TRBJ1-1|.|.
TGTGCCAGTAGGATAATAGGGGACACTGAAGCTTTCTTT
CASRIIGDTEAFF
>TRBV4-3|16|TRBJ1-6|.|.
TGCGCCAGCAGCCAAGATACCACGGCAGGGTATTCACCCCTCCACTTT
CASSQDTTAGYSPLHF
>TRBV19|16|TRBJ1-4|.|.
TGTGCCAGTAGTAAGCCCCGTAGGGGTCCTAATGAAAAACTGTTTTTT
CASSKPRRGPNEKLFF
>TRBV11-2|16|TRBJ2-1|.|.
TGTGCCAGCAGCCCCCCGAGGGTGCCCTCCTACAATGAGCAGTTCTTC
CASSPPRVPSYNEQFF
>TRBV30|11|TRBJ1-2|TRBD1|.
TGTGCCTGGAGTCTGGGACAGCACTACACCTTC
CAWSLGQHYTF
>TRBV5-6|13|TRBJ1-2|.|.
TGTGCCAGCAGCCTGCTGGGGGCTGAGGGCTACACCTTC
CASSLLGAEGYTF
>TRBV5-5|15|TRBJ1-4|.|.
TGTGCCAGCAGCTCCACCCCGGGGGCTAATGAAAAACTGTTTTTT
CASSSTPGANEKLFF
>TRBV5-1|14|TRBJ1-6|.|.
TGCGCCAGCAGCCCGACTGTAGGGAATTCACCCCTCCACTTT
CASSPTVGNSPLHF
>TRBV3-1/TRBV3-2|15|TRBJ2-2|TRBD1|.
TGTGCCAGCAGCAAGGACAGGGTGGTAAACGGGGAGCTGTTTTTT
CASSKDRVVNGELFF
>TRBV29-1|11|TRBJ1-1|TRBD1|.
TGCAGCGTTGGCCCGGACAGGAAAGCTTTCTTT
CSVGPDRKAFF
>TRBV4-1|14|TRBJ2-7|TRBD1|.
TGCGCCAGCAGCCAAAACCGGGACAGCAAGGAGCAGTACTTC
CASSQNRDSKEQYF
>TRBV15|14|TRBJ1-5|.|.
TGTGCCACCAGCAGAGATCTAGGAGATCAGCCCCAGCATTTT
CATSRDLGDQPQHF
>TRBV6-6|16|TRBJ1-5|.|.
TGTGCCAGCAGTTACGGACCCGAATATAGCAATCAGCCCCAGCATTTT
CASSYGPEYSNQPQHF
>TRBV11-3|14|TRBJ2-5|.|.
TGTGCCAGCAGCTTAGACAGCTACCAAGAGACCCAGTACTTC
CASSLDSYQETQYF
>TRBV19|15|TRBJ2-1|.|.
TGTGCCAGTAGTATAGCCGAGGGTGCATTCAATGAGCAGTTCTTC
CASSIAEGAFNEQFF
>TRBV6-1|16|TRBJ1-1|.|.
TGTGCCAGCAGTGAAGCGCCGGGGTTAAGCGGAACTGAAGCTTTCTTT
CASSEAPGLSGTEAFF
>TRBV5-5|16|TRBJ2-1|.|.
TGTGCCAGCAGCTTCCCGGAGCGAAGCCCGACCAATGAGCAGTTCTTC
CASSFPERSPTNEQFF
>TRBV7-2|16|TRBJ2-1|.|.
TGTGCCAGCAGCTTAGATTCTTCGGGACCCTACAATGAGCAGTTCTTC
CASSLDSSGPYNEQFF
>TRBV5-1|13|TRBJ1-1|.|.
TGCGCCAGCAGCTTGGAGGGGACCCCTGAAGCTTTCTTT
CASSLEGTPEAFF
>TRBV11-2|16|TRBJ2-5|.|.
TGTGCCAGCAGCTTAGGATTCAGGGGAGGTGAGGAGACCCAGTACTTC
CASSLGFRGGEETQYF
>TRBV7-9|19|TRBJ2-6|.|.
TGTGCCAGCAGCTCCGACGGCTGGTCCGGGCGCTCTGGGGCCAACGTCCTGACTTTC
CASSSDGWSGRSGANVLTF
>TRBV28|14|TRBJ1-1|.|.
TGTGCCAGCAGCACTGGACAGCTTTACACTGAAGCTTTCTTT
CASSTGQLYTEAFF
>TRBV6-4|16|TRBJ2-2|.|few
TGTGCCAGCAGTGACTCGATGGGGGGGAACACCGGGGAGCTGTTTTTT
CASSDSMGGNTGELFF
>TRBV19|16|TRBJ1-5|TRBD1|.
TGTGCCAGTAGTATGAGCGCGGACAGGGGGCCTCAGCCCCAGCATTTT
CASSMSADRGPQPQHF
>TRBV7-9|14|TRBJ1-2|.|.
TGTGCCAGCAGCTTAGTCGGCGGATCGCGCGGCTACACCTTC
CASSLVGGSRGYTF
>TRBV19|11|TRBJ2-1|TRBD2|.
TGTGCCAGTAGTTCTGGACTAGGACAGTTCTTC
CASSSGLGQFF
>TRBV19|13|TRBJ1-1|.|once
TGTGCCAGTACATGGGGGGTGAACACTGAAGCTTTCTTT
CASTWGVNTEAFF
>TRBV3-1/TRBV3-2|16|TRBJ2-1|TRBD2|.
TGTGCCAGCAGCTCCGCAGCGGGAGGTCTATGGAATGAGCAGTTCTTC
CASSSAAGGLWNEQFF
>TRBV9|14|TRBJ1-2|.|.
TGTGCCAGCAGCGTAGGACATCTTAACTATGGCTACACCTTC
CASSVGHLNYGYTF
>TRBV19|16|TRBJ2-3|TRBD2|once
TGTGCCAGTAGTATCACTAGCGGGGGGGCCGCAGATACGCAGTATTTT
CASSITSGGAADTQYF
>TRBV19|16|TRBJ2-6|.|.
TGTGCCAGTAGTATAGCCGGGTTCACTGGGGCCAACGTCCTGACTTTC
CASSIAGFTGANVLTF
>TRBV2|11|TRBJ1-1|.|.
TGTGCCAGCAGTGAGCACGGGAAGGCTTTCTTT
CASSEHGKAFF